The 26 T cell receptor beta chains in this list originate from one sample, sequenced in a study of tumor-infiltrating lymphocytes in primary liver carcinoma. Co-extracted RNA and DNA came from roughly 20-30 mg of unsorted bulk tissue. Synthesis of TCR beta cDNA was carried out from 450 to 650 ng total RNA with a constant-region primer. Library construction for TCR beta comprised three nested multiplex PCR rounds performed with slightly modified ARM-PCR. It was with TRBV1-TRBV30 forward primers and a C-beta reverse primer that the first two PCR rounds were run, at roughly 9 cycles each. One entry per CDR3 protein results from TCRdb running MiXCR on the multiplex PCR reads. The sample yields about 130,000 distinct CDR3 sequences, 64% seen once. The sample consisted of liver tumor tissue from sampling region 3. As for subset: tumor region T3, left-lateral pole. All receptors come from a woman aged 55-70 years with primary liver carcinoma and hepatitis B virus infection.

This clonotype came up once. V gene TRBV20-1 combines with J gene TRBJ1-5; TRBD1 aligns across 7 bases. After removal of 0 bases from V and 6 bases from J, the junction contained 8 bases not matched to a gene. The CDR3 has 15 residues. Germline loops: CDR1 DFQATT, CDR2 SNEGSKA (reference sequence). The CDR3 sequence is CSARDPDRLSQPQHF. For the CDR3, the DNA is TGCAGTGCTAGAGATCCGGACAGGCTTAGTCAGCCCCAGCATTTT.

Turning to this clonotype: This may come from a read error, since a much larger clone is one base off. V is TRBV6-5 and J is TRBJ2-1; TRBD1 agrees at 8 bases. This CDR3 has 14 amino acids. CDR1 and CDR2 from the germline V gene are MNHEY and SVGAGI. The CDR3 sequence: CASSLQGGYNERFF. CDR3 coding DNA: TGTGCCAGCAGCCTACAGGGGGGCTACAATGAGCGGTTCTTC.

The sample holds one count of this clonotype. This chain uses TRBV25-1 with TRBJ2-5, with D possibly TRBD1 on 5 matching bases. Germline-derived CDR1 and CDR2 are MGHDK and SYGVNS. This CDR3 spans 17 amino acids. Deletions cut 2 bases from V and 1 base from J, with 17 bases between. The CDR3: CASSEGWGLSAQETQYF. CDR3 coding DNA: TGTGCCAGCAGTGAAGGATGGGGCCTCTCAGCCCAAGAGACCCAGTACTTC.

This clonotype was detected many times. The chain joins TRBV12-3 or TRBV12-4 to TRBJ1-2; D unclear. This CDR3 comprises 13 residues. The V end lost 4 bases, the J end lost 6 bases, and 12 bases lay between the germline ends. Here the CDR3 reads CASSWLSQDGYTF. As DNA, the CDR3 is TGTGCCAGCAGTTGGCTTTCCCAGGATGGCTACACCTTC.

This clonotype appeared a single time. At one of its ends the junction is not consistent with the germline gene, which may arise from a read error. CDR3 nucleotides: TGTGCCTGCAGCATATCGCGAGGGGTAGAAAAACTGTTTTTT. Its translation is CACSISRGVEKLFF. The rearrangement uses TRBV6-6 and TRBJ1-4; D may be TRBD1 (5 bases). The CDR3 has 14 residues. Germline CDR1 reads MNHNY; CDR2 reads SVGAGI (reference sequence).

Regarding this clonotype: A single base separates this from a much larger clone, so it may be a read error. The chain uses TRBV28 and TRBJ2-7, with unresolved D. Germline lookup yields CDR1 MDHEN and CDR2 SYDVKM. CDR3 length: 10 amino acids. The CDR3 is CVSSWYEQYF. The CDR3 DNA follows: TGTGTCAGCAGTTGGTACGAGCAGTACTTC.

J is TRBJ2-1 and V is TRBV11-2; perhaps TRBD2 as D (5 bases). CDR3 length equals 14 residues. CDR1 is SGHAT and CDR2 is FQNNGV in the germline V gene. The V end lost 2 bases, the J end lost 8 bases, and 13 bases lay between the germline ends. The CDR3 DNA reads as TGTGCCAGCAGCTTAATGTGGGAGTGGGATGAGCAGTTCTTC. This codes for CASSLMWEWDEQFF.

With regard to this clonotype: The junction shows a germline mismatch at one end, possibly a read error. The chain is built from TRBV11-2 and TRBJ1-6; unclear D gene. The CDR3 spans 13 residues. Germline V gene sequence: CDR1 SGHAT, CDR2 FQNNGV. This CDR3 is CVSSLEPGSPLHF. The CDR3 region has the DNA TGTGTCAGCAGCTTAGAGCCAGGCTCACCCCTCCACTTT. Complete variable domain (other parts from reference TRBV11-2 and TRBJ1-6): EAGVAQSPRYKIIEKRQSVAFWCNPISGHATLYWYQQILGQGPKLLIQFQNNGVVDDSQLPKDRFSAERLKGVDSTLKIQPAKLEDSAVYLCVSSLEPGSPLHFGNGTRLTVT.

About this clonotype itself: Since no conserved phenylalanine or tryptophan closes the CDR3, a read error is the likely cause. Because the CDR3's place on the DNA is in doubt, the DNA is left out and the CDR3 is given as listed by TCRdb. The chain links TRBV29-1 to TRBJ2-7; the DNA was not used to check the table's D call, TRBD2. The CDR3 extends over 13 residues, inclusive of both ends. The germline gives CDR1 SQVTM, CDR2 ANQGSEA. The CDR3 is CSVMRHSAGEQYL.

This clonotype has a single count. The V and J genes are TRBV11-2 and TRBJ2-7; 10 bases align to TRBD2. Per germline, CDR1 SGHAT and CDR2 FQNNGV. J gave up 7 bases and V 10 bases, and 16 bases lay outside the gene matches. This CDR3 has 15 amino acids. DNA for the CDR3: TGTGCCAACAGTTTAGAGCCTAGCGGGAGCGGTGAGCAGTACTTC. It codes for CANSLEPSGSGEQYF. The full variable domain, its missing parts supplied by reference TRBV11-2 and TRBJ2-7, is EAGVAQSPRYKIIEKRQSVAFWCNPISGHATLYWYQQILGQGPKLLIQFQNNGVVDDSQLPKDRFSAERLKGVDSTLKIQPAKLEDSAVYLCANSLEPSGSGEQYFGPGTRLTVT.

This clonotype came up many times. V gene TRBV5-1 combines with J gene TRBJ2-7, with 11 positions matching TRBD2. CDR1 SGHRS and CDR2 YFSETQ come from the germline V gene. V shed 4 bases, J shed 2 bases, and the junction held 14 bases outside the gene matches. This CDR3 has 18 residues. The CDR3 coding sequence is TGCGCCAGCAGCAAAGAGTCTAGCGGGAGGATGGGAACCTACGAGCAGTACTTC. Translating gives CASSKESSGRMGTYEQYF.

The chain links TRBV5-1 to TRBJ2-1; 8 bases map to TRBD1. The CDR3 covers 15 residues. V lost 6 bases and J lost 4; bases outside the gene matches: 9. Germline V CDR1 and CDR2: SGHRS, YFSETQ. The CDR3 is CASKQGALYYNEQFF. The CDR3 bases are TGCGCCAGCAAGCAGGGGGCTTTATATTACAATGAGCAGTTCTTC.

Comment on this clonotype: Given a much more abundant clone one base away, this may be a read error. This chain uses TRBV30 with TRBJ1-4; tentative D call: TRBD1 (5 bases). The germline CDR1 and CDR2 sequences are GTSNPN and SVGIG (reference sequence). This CDR3 has 14 amino acids. CDR3 coding DNA: TGTGCCTGGAGCCAAGGGACTGCTAATGAAAGACTGTTTTTT. Protein sequence: CAWSQGTANERLFF.

This clonotype has a single count. V gene TRBV7-2 combines with J gene TRBJ2-7, with D possibly matching TRBD2 (5 bases). CDR1 and CDR2 from the germline V gene are SGHTA and FQGNSA. This CDR3 contains 14 residues. Trimming pared 5 bases from V and 3 bases from J, leaving 14 bases between. As DNA, the CDR3 is TGTGCCAGCAGCCGAGTGGGAGAGGGCTACGAGCAGTACTTC. It yields the protein CASSRVGEGYEQYF.

This clonotype was recorded once. This chain connects TRBV11-2 to TRBJ2-3, with D possibly TRBD2 on 7 matching bases. Germline CDR1 reads SGHAT; CDR2 reads FQNNGV. Between the trimmed V and J ends, which lost 4 bases and 7 bases, there was a span of 18 bases. CDR3 length: 15 residues. The DNA for the CDR3 is TGTGCCAGCAGCTCAAGACTAGCAGGGACAAATACGCAGTATTTT. Protein product: CASSSRLAGTNTQYF.

As for this clonotype: A read error may account for a junction end that differs from germline. V gene TRBV28 combines with J gene TRBJ2-5; D is possibly TRBD1 (6 bases). The V gene's germline CDR1 is MDHEN and CDR2 SYDVKM. This CDR3 comprises 15 residues. The CDR3 protein is CACSSTGMSQETQYF. For the CDR3, the DNA is TGTGCCTGCAGTTCAACAGGGATGAGCCAAGAGACCCAGTACTTC.

With respect to this clonotype: One junction end disagrees with the germline gene, perhaps due to a read error. This sequence joins TRBV5-1 and TRBJ2-7; TRBD1 might be the D (5 bases). CDR3 size: 13 residues. Germline V gene lookup returns CDR1 SGHRS and CDR2 YFSETQ. The CDR3 bases are TGCGCCAGCAGCCCTGACAGCAGGTACGAGCACTACTTC. This encodes CASSPDSRYEHYF.

On this clonotype itself: A read error may explain this, as a much larger clone is one base away. The CDR3 reads CTSSMTATYEQYF. For the CDR3, the DNA is TGTACCAGCAGTATGACAGCTACCTACGAGCAGTACTTC. V is TRBV28 and J is TRBJ2-7; D perhaps matches TRBD1 (5 bases). CDR3 size: 13 residues. Per germline, CDR1 MDHEN and CDR2 SYDVKM. The full variable domain, rest sourced from reference TRBV28 and TRBJ2-7, is DVKVTQSSRYLVKRTGEKVFLECVQDMDHENMFWYRQDPGLGLRLIYFSYDVKMKEKGDIPEGYSVSREKKERFSLILESASTNQTSMYLCTSSMTATYEQYFGPGTRLTVT.

A word on this clonotype: A junction end diverges from the germline sequence, so it may reflect a read error. This chain uses TRBV11-2 with TRBJ2-1; no reliable D call. CDR3 length: 11 amino acids. CDR1 SGHAT and CDR2 FQNNGV come from the germline V gene. In DNA, the CDR3 is TGTGCCCGCAGCTTGGCTTTGGTGCCGTCCTTC. Protein: CARSLALVPSF.

Relative to its sample, this clonotype is medium-sized (0.01 to 0.1%). J is TRBJ2-5 and V is TRBV11-3; 7 bases agree with TRBD1. V lost 2 bases and J lost 7; bases outside the gene matches: 10. The CDR3 is 15 amino acids. CDR1 and CDR2 from the germline V gene are SGHNT and YENEEA. CDR3 amino acids: CASSLRQGVSGTQYF. CDR3 DNA: TGTGCCAGCAGCTTACGGCAGGGGGTAAGCGGGACCCAGTACTTC. The full variable domain, rest sourced from reference TRBV11-3 and TRBJ2-5, is EAGVVQSPRYKIIEKKQPVAFWCNPISGHNTLYWYLQNLGQGPELLIRYENEEAVDDSQLPKDRFSAERLKGVDSTLKIQPAELGDSAVYLCASSLRQGVSGTQYFGPGTRLLVL.

The sample holds many counts of this clonotype. J is TRBJ2-7 and V is TRBV6-5, with TRBD1 as a possible D gene (6 bases). The CDR3 consists of 14 residues. The germline CDR1 and CDR2 sequences are MNHEY and SVGAGI. Trimming cost V 5 bases and J 6 bases, with 17 bases left between them. In DNA form, the CDR3 reads TGTGCCAGCAGTCGAGACAGGATGCAGGGCGAGCAGTACTTC. Encoded protein: CASSRDRMQGEQYF.

This clonotype was counted many times. The chain recombines TRBV12-3 or TRBV12-4 with TRBJ2-7; D is uncertain. V was shortened by 3 bases and J by 3 bases, with 9 bases between the two germline ends. The CDR3 has 13 amino acids. CDR3 sequence (DNA): TGTGCCAGCAGTTTGAACGGTGGCTACGAGCAGTACTTC. Translating gives CASSLNGGYEQYF.

This clonotype was seen ten or more times. V is TRBV5-6 and J is TRBJ1-2; 10 nucleotides align to TRBD1. V lost 4 bases and J lost 4; bases outside the gene matches: 7. The CDR3 totals 15 residues. CDR1 SGHDT and CDR2 YYEEEE come from the germline V gene. This CDR3 is CASSQPGQGSYGYTF. CDR3 DNA: TGTGCCAGCAGCCAACCGGGACAGGGGTCCTATGGCTACACCTTC.

About this clonotype itself: One end of the junction varies from germline; a read error may be responsible. The chain joins TRBV29-1 to TRBJ2-2; 7 nucleotides line up with TRBD2. The germline V gene encodes CDR1 SQVTM and CDR2 ANQGSEA. This CDR3 spans 14 amino acids. Here the CDR3 reads CSVGTIGNTGELFF. DNA of the CDR3: TGCAGTGTTGGGACTATCGGTAACACCGGGGAGTTGTTTTTT.

The chain recombines TRBV5-1 with TRBJ1-4; no clear D. The germline V gene encodes CDR1 SGHRS and CDR2 YFSETQ. V lost 4 bases to trimming and J lost 5 bases, with 18 bases between them. This CDR3 has 16 residues. CDR3 region: CASSPMHSLGNEKLFF. The DNA of the CDR3 is TGCGCCAGCAGCCCCATGCATTCTCTCGGGAATGAAAAACTGTTTTTT.

The chain employs TRBV7-9 and TRBJ2-1, with a possible D match to TRBD1 (5 bases). Between the trimmed V and J ends, which lost 5 bases and 7 bases, there was a span of 18 bases. Germline loops: CDR1 SEHNR, CDR2 FQNEAQ (reference sequence). This CDR3 region has 15 residues. The CDR3 DNA reads TGTGCCAGCAGCCCCCCAGGGTATGGGTCTAATGAGCAGTTCTTC. This codes for CASSPPGYGSNEQFF.